These 21 T cell receptor beta chains originate from one sample sequenced in a study of blood T cell repertoires in COVID-19. The method was immunoSEQ multiplex PCR; TCRdb's version includes in-frame clones alone and lacks a portion of them. This table has 80,000 or so clones, approximately 78% appearing once. The sequenced material came from peripheral blood. Receptor source: a woman aged 55-70 years with acute or convalescent COVID-19.

The rearrangement uses TRBV29-1 and TRBJ1-1; a weak D match, TRBD1 (6 bases). Germline CDR1 is SQVTM and CDR2 is ANQGSEA. Trimming stripped 5 bases from V and 4 bases from J, with 17 bases between. This CDR3 is 14 amino acids long. CDR3 region: CSVQTQGGRTEAFF. Here the CDR3 DNA reads TGCAGCGTTCAAACACAGGGCGGTCGCACTGAAGCTTTCTTT.

This chain links TRBV19 with TRBJ1-5; 8 positions match TRBD1. CDR3 length: 17 residues. Unmatched junction bases numbered 9, after V lost 3 bases and J lost 2 bases. CDR1 and CDR2 from the germline V gene are LNHDA and SQIVND (reference sequence). The CDR3 DNA sequence: TGTGCCAGTAGTATTAGGTCCCCGGGACAGGGCAATCAGCCCCAGCATTTT. Translated: CASSIRSPGQGNQPQHF.

The chain carries TRBV7-2 and TRBJ2-5, with D perhaps TRBD1 (6 bases). Germline V gene data show CDR1 as SGHTA and CDR2 as FQGNSA. The CDR3 length is 13 residues. Between the trimmed V and J ends, which lost 3 bases and 8 bases, there was a span of 13 bases. CDR3 residues: CASSFGTKGTQYF. CDR3 DNA: TGTGCCAGCAGCTTTGGGACAAAGGGAACCCAGTACTTC.

The chain links TRBV9 to TRBJ2-2; tentatively, D is TRBD2 (5 bases). The length of the CDR3 is 18 residues. V was pared by 2 bases and J by 7 bases, with 24 bases between. Looked up from germline, CDR1 is SGDLS and CDR2 is YYNGEE. The CDR3 region has the DNA TGTGCCAGCAGCGTGACCTTCTCCACCCGAGGCGGAGGCGGGGAGCTGTTTTTT. Protein product: CASSVTFSTRGGGGELFF.

V usage is TRBV7-2 and J usage is TRBJ2-1, with 10 bases that match TRBD2. Germline CDR1 SGHTA, CDR2 FQGNSA. V dropped 4 bases and J dropped 5; count of bases not matched to a gene: 5. This CDR3 is built from 15 residues. The CDR3 reads CASSSSGGYNNEQFF. CDR3 coding DNA: TGTGCCAGCAGCTCTAGCGGGGGATACAACAATGAGCAGTTCTTC.

This sequence joins TRBV29-1 and TRBJ1-1, with TRBD1 matching 8 bases. V lost 6 bases, J lost 5 bases, and 14 bases stayed unmatched. Germline lookup yields CDR1 SQVTM and CDR2 ANQGSEA. CDR3 length: 15 residues. CDR3 protein: CSVREDRVFGTEAFF. CDR3 DNA: TGCAGCGTGAGAGAGGACAGGGTGTTCGGAACTGAAGCTTTCTTT.

This clone is a singleton in its sample. The gene calls are TRBV28 and TRBJ1-4, with D possibly being TRBD1 (5 bases). The CDR3 is 15 residues long. Germline V gene data show CDR1 as MDHEN and CDR2 as SYDVKM. Trimming pared 4 bases from V and 8 bases from J, leaving 17 bases between. As DNA, the CDR3 is TGTGCCAGCAGTTCCTTAATGCAGGGTGGGGAAAAACTGTTTTTT. Translating it yields CASSSLMQGGEKLFF.

The J gene is TRBJ1-6, the V gene TRBV2; TRBD1 might be the D (6 bases). The germline gives CDR1 SNHLY, CDR2 FYNNEI. V was cut by 6 bases and J by 7 bases, with 16 bases left in between. The CDR3 runs 15 residues. This chain's CDR3 is CASSIEQGINSPLHF. The CDR3 DNA is TGTGCCAGCAGCATTGAACAGGGAATAAATTCACCCCTCCACTTT.

The chain has TRBV12-3 or TRBV12-4 and TRBJ1-1, with D possibly being TRBD1 (5 bases). The CDR3 has 13 residues. The ends were cut back, 7 bases at V and 4 bases at J, with 13 bases in the middle. CDR3 sequence: CASTRQGPTEAFF. CDR3 in DNA: TGTGCCAGCACTCGGCAGGGCCCCACTGAAGCTTTCTTT.

In its sample, this clone was seen a few times. Compared with germline, one end of the junction differs, possibly owing to a read error. This CDR3 is also generated by other DNA sequences in the sample. CDR3 coding DNA: TGCGCCAGCAGTTTGGGCCCGGGGGACTACAATGAGCAGTTCTTC. It translates to CASSLGPGDYNEQFF. The chain uses TRBV5-1 and TRBJ2-1; a possible D gene is TRBD2 (6 bases). Germline V gene lookup returns CDR1 SGHRS and CDR2 YFSETQ. This CDR3 has 15 residues.

As concerns this clone: The same CDR3 is also encoded by other DNA sequences in this sample. The chain couples TRBV29-1 to TRBJ1-2, with 9 nucleotides matching TRBD1. The CDR3 sequence is 12 residues long. The trim removed 6 bases at V and 4 bases at J, leaving 3 bases unmatched. Germline lookup yields CDR1 SQVTM and CDR2 ANQGSEA. CDR3 amino acids: CSVGDRAYGYTF. In DNA form, the CDR3 reads TGCAGCGTGGGGGACAGGGCCTATGGCTACACCTTC.

This clone was picked up a small number of times. This specimen includes other DNA sequences encoding the same CDR3. The DNA for the CDR3 is TGTGCCAGTAGTGTACGGGGGAACACTGAAGCTTTCTTT. Translating it yields CASSVRGNTEAFF. The chain couples TRBV19 to TRBJ1-1; D call uncertain. Germline V gene data show CDR1 as LNHDA and CDR2 as SQIVND (reference sequence). The V and J ends lost 5 bases and 1 base respectively, with 8 bases between them. This CDR3 is 13 amino acids long.

This clone was counted only a few times. V and J are TRBV27 and TRBJ1-6; 8 bases align to TRBD1. The CDR3 length is 14 residues. The trim removed 8 bases at V and 10 bases at J, leaving 10 bases unmatched. Germline CDR1 reads MNHEY; CDR2 reads SMNVEV (reference sequence). The CDR3 DNA reads as TGTGCCAGCCTCTTAACAGGGGGTTCATCACCCCTCCACTTT. Translating it yields CASLLTGGSSPLHF.

V usage is TRBV18 and J usage is TRBJ1-1, with a possible D match to TRBD1 (6 bases). CDR1 and CDR2 (germline): KGHSH, LQKENI. Trimming removed 3 bases at V and 8 bases at J, with 19 bases between. The CDR3 contains 15 residues. The CDR3: CASSPGPPPGQEAFF. As DNA, the CDR3 is TGTGCCAGCTCACCCGGTCCCCCCCCGGGACAAGAAGCTTTCTTT.

This clone has just a few counts. The same CDR3 can be traced to other DNA sequences in this sample. This rearrangement joins TRBV6-5 to TRBJ2-6; D is uncertain. Trimming cost V 4 bases and J 0 bases, with 4 bases left between them. Germline V lookup: CDR1 MNHEY, CDR2 SVGAGI. The CDR3 totals 14 residues. The CDR3 nucleotides are TGTGCCAGCAGTTCTAGCTCTGGGGCCAACGTCCTGACTTTC. It is translated as CASSSSSGANVLTF.

To note about this clone: Other DNA sequences within the sample encode an identical CDR3. This chain uses TRBV9 with TRBJ1-6; the match to TRBD1 covers 9 bases. The length of the CDR3 is 15 residues. V lost 2 bases to trimming and J lost 5 bases; unmatched junction nucleotides: 2. Germline-derived CDR1 and CDR2 are SGDLS and YYNGEE. CDR3 coding DNA: TGTGCCAGCAGCGTGGGGACAGGGAATAATTCACCCCTCCACTTT. This translates into CASSVGTGNNSPLHF.

The genes are TRBV7-9 and TRBJ1-2; D is perhaps TRBD1 (5 bases). CDR1 and CDR2 (germline): SEHNR, FQNEAQ (reference sequence). Between the trimmed V and J ends, which lost 7 bases and 5 bases, there was a span of 14 bases. This CDR3 is 13 amino acids long. The CDR3 here is CASMTEGSYGYTF. CDR3 coding DNA: TGTGCCAGCATGACAGAAGGATCTTATGGCTACACCTTC.

V usage is TRBV24-1 and J usage is TRBJ1-1; TRBD1 is a possible D gene (5 bases). V lost 7 bases to trimming and J lost 1 base, with 12 bases between them. CDR3 length: 14 residues. Germline V gene sequence: CDR1 KGHDR, CDR2 SFDVKD. This CDR3 is CATSLGGGNTEAFF. As DNA, the CDR3 is TGTGCCACCAGCCTTGGGGGAGGGAACACTGAAGCTTTCTTT.

The chain joins TRBV6-5 to TRBJ2-3, with TRBD1 identical over 7 bases. CDR1 is MNHEY and CDR2 is SVGAGI in the germline V gene. V lost 6 bases, J lost 2 bases, and 5 bases stayed unmatched. CDR3 size: 14 residues. CDR3: CASRQGPPTDTQYF. CDR3 in DNA: TGTGCCAGCAGACAGGGGCCCCCCACAGATACGCAGTATTTT.

The chain uses TRBV7-3 and TRBJ1-1; weak D call: TRBD1 (6 bases). The CDR3 length is 14 residues. Trimming stripped 5 bases from V and 1 base from J, with 11 bases between. Germline assignment: CDR1 SGHTA and CDR2 FQGTGA. The CDR3 reads CASSPTGPNTEAFF. The CDR3 DNA reads as TGTGCCAGCAGCCCTACAGGGCCGAACACTGAAGCTTTCTTT. The full variable domain, its missing parts supplied by reference TRBV7-3 and TRBJ1-1, is GAGVSQTPSNKVTEKGKYVELRCDPISGHTALYWYRQSLGQGPEFLIYFQGTGAADDSGLPNDRFFAVRPEGSVSTLKIQRTERGDSAVYLCASSPTGPNTEAFFGQGTRLTVV.

In this sample, this clone turned up once. The chain carries TRBV30 and TRBJ1-5, with D maybe TRBD1 (5 bases). The CDR3 contains 13 residues. Trimming removed 3 bases from V and 3 bases from J, with 9 bases in between. The germline V gene has CDR1 GTSNPN and CDR2 SVGIG (reference sequence). In DNA, the CDR3 is TGTGCCTGGAGCGACAGTTACAATCAGCCCCAGCATTTT. Protein sequence: CAWSDSYNQPQHF.